The 25 T cell receptor beta chains given below trace back to one sample, sequenced in a study of cytomegalovirus exposure and HLA in healthy donors. PCR involved 60 Vbeta and 13 Jbeta primers. Clones were read by immunoSEQ multiplex PCR, and TCRdb kept only the in-frame ones, dropping some. Of roughly 190,000 clones in the sample, around 83% were seen once. The sequencing sample was made of PBMCs. These receptors were taken from a man aged 40-50 years in good health and CMV-seropositive.

In its sample, this clone was seen once. The rearrangement links TRBV6-5 to TRBJ1-4, with D perhaps TRBD1 (5 bases). Germline V gene lookup returns CDR1 MNHEY and CDR2 SVGAGI. The CDR3 has 14 residues. The V end was cut by 7 bases, the J end by 4 bases, with 13 bases between. Here the CDR3 reads CASMRPGNNEKLFF. The CDR3 DNA follows: TGTGCCAGCATGAGGCCAGGGAATAATGAAAAACTGTTTTTT.

J is TRBJ2-1 and V is TRBV14; 8 bases are shared with TRBD2. This CDR3 contains 17 residues. Germline trimming cut 0 bases from V and 6 bases from J; bases unmatched to any gene: 10. Germline CDR1 and CDR2: SGHDN and FVKESK. The CDR3 nucleotides are TGTGCCAGCAGCCAAGATCTGGCGGGAGGATCCCCCAATGAGCAGTTCTTC. Translated, it gives CASSQDLAGGSPNEQFF.

The chain is built from TRBV25-1 and TRBJ1-1; D is ambiguous. The CDR3 length is 11 residues. Germline V gene data show CDR1 as MGHDK and CDR2 as SYGVNS. Between the trimmed V and J ends, which lost 10 bases and 11 bases, there was a span of 17 bases. The CDR3 spells CAIIPLSRAFF. CDR3 nucleotides: TGTGCCATCATCCCTCTCTCACGGGCTTTCTTT.

With respect to this clone: One end of the junction is discordant with germline, which a read error may explain. This sequence joins TRBV15 and TRBJ2-2; D uncertain. Per germline, CDR1 LNHNV and CDR2 YYDKDF (reference sequence). This CDR3 comprises 16 residues. CDR3: CATSRDLARNTRELFF. CDR3 nucleotide sequence: TGTGCCACCAGCAGAGACTTGGCTAGGAACACCAGGGAGCTGTTTTTT.

The chain is built from TRBV10-2 and TRBJ2-7; D is unclear. Germline V gene data show CDR1 as WSHSY and CDR2 as SAAADI. The CDR3 is 11 amino acids. V lost 9 bases to trimming and J lost 5 bases, with 11 bases between them. The CDR3 DNA reads TGCGCCAGTTACGGTTCCCACGAGCAGTACTTC. This translates into CASYGSHEQYF.

This clone has only a few counts. The V call is TRBV5-1, the J call TRBJ1-2; the match to TRBD1 covers 10 bases. CDR1 and CDR2 (germline): SGHRS, YFSETQ. The J segment lost 6 bases and the V segment lost 4 bases, leaving 3 bases of the junction unmatched. The CDR3 covers 13 residues. The CDR3 reads CASSLGTGDGYTF. In DNA form, the CDR3 reads TGCGCCAGCAGCCTGGGGACAGGGGATGGCTACACCTTC.

J is TRBJ2-2 and V is TRBV5-1; TRBD2 agrees at 8 bases. The germline gives CDR1 SGHRS, CDR2 YFSETQ. V was clipped by 1 base and J by 4 bases; unmatched bases: 3. This CDR3 comprises 15 residues. The CDR3 nucleotides read TGCGCCAGCAGCTTGCCGGGAGGGGCCACCGGGGAGCTGTTTTTT. This gives the protein CASSLPGGATGELFF.

The chain employs TRBV30 and TRBJ2-7, with TRBD1 matching over 7 bases. The junction had 7 bases not matched to a gene; V was cut back by 7 bases and J by 4 bases. Germline V gene lookup returns CDR1 GTSNPN and CDR2 SVGIG (reference sequence). This CDR3 comprises 12 residues. In DNA, the CDR3 is TGTGCCTACGACAGGGATACGTACGAGCAGTACTTC. Translating it yields CAYDRDTYEQYF.

The J gene is TRBJ2-4, the V gene TRBV7-2, with D possibly being TRBD2 (6 bases). Trimming took off 5 bases at V and 0 bases at J, with 17 bases between the two ends. Per germline, CDR1 SGHTA and CDR2 FQGNSA. The CDR3 is made up of 17 amino acids. As DNA, the CDR3 is TGTGCCAGCAGCCCGGTCGGGGCGGGGTTAGCCAAAAACATTCAGTACTTC. As protein: CASSPVGAGLAKNIQYF.

This clone was picked up one time. This chain joins TRBV12-5 and TRBJ2-7, with 10 bases aligning to TRBD2. Germline CDR1 is LGHNT and CDR2 is FRNRAP. CDR3 length equals 16 residues. V lost 3 bases and J lost 1; bases outside the gene matches: 6. CDR3: CASGLGEREGSYEQYF. The CDR3 DNA follows: TGTGCTAGTGGTTTAGGGGAGCGGGAGGGGTCCTACGAGCAGTACTTC.

There are a few counts of this clone. The chain uses TRBV14 and TRBJ2-7, with 10 bases lining up with TRBD1. The CDR3 contains 17 residues. Germline V gene data show CDR1 as SGHDN and CDR2 as FVKESK. The V segment lost 1 base and the J segment 2 bases; nucleotides outside the gene matches: 8. For the CDR3, the DNA is TGTGCCAGCAGCCAAGGGGTCGGGACAGGGGATACCTACGAGCAGTACTTC. Protein product: CASSQGVGTGDTYEQYF.

The chain combines TRBV15 with TRBJ1-2; 8 nucleotides match TRBD1. Trimming at V came to 0 bases and at J to 8 bases, leaving 5 bases not matched to a gene. The CDR3 extends over 14 amino acids. Germline V gene sequence: CDR1 LNHNV, CDR2 YYDKDF (reference sequence). This CDR3 reads CATSRDRQGRGYTF. The DNA for the CDR3 is TGTGCCACCAGCAGAGACCGACAGGGGCGAGGCTACACCTTC.

The chain employs TRBV15 and TRBJ2-6, with 12 bases aligning to TRBD1. Trimming cost V 5 bases and J 1 base; bases outside gene matches: 9. The CDR3 is made up of 19 amino acids. Per germline, CDR1 LNHNV and CDR2 YYDKDF (reference sequence). Here the CDR3 DNA reads TGTGCCACCAGCGAAGGGACAGGGGGCTTCCCATCTGGGGCCAACGTCCTGACTTTC. The encoded protein is CATSEGTGGFPSGANVLTF.

The chain carries TRBV5-8 and TRBJ2-1; 8 nucleotides agree with TRBD2. V lost 3 bases, J lost 15 bases, and 8 bases stayed unmatched. The CDR3 is made up of 12 amino acids. Germline lookup yields CDR1 SGHTS and CDR2 YDEGEE. CDR3 protein: CASSSTEAGGFF. In DNA form, the CDR3 reads TGTGCCAGCAGCTCTACGGAGGCGGGAGGGTTCTTC.

In this sample, this clone turned up once. V gene TRBV6-1 combines with J gene TRBJ1-2, with D uncertain. CDR3 length: 11 residues. Per germline, CDR1 MNHNS and CDR2 SASEGT. V was cut by 7 bases and J by 8 bases, with 11 bases left in between. The DNA of the CDR3 is TGTGCCAGCAACGATCACTGGGGCTACACCTTC. Protein: CASNDHWGYTF.

The chain uses TRBV2 and TRBJ2-3, with 11 bases matching TRBD2. The V and J ends lost 8 bases and 5 bases, in that order; junction bases with no gene match: 0. Looked up from germline, CDR1 is SNHLY and CDR2 is FYNNEI. The CDR3 has 12 amino acids. The CDR3 protein is CASGTSGDTQYF. The DNA of the CDR3 is TGTGCCAGCGGGACTAGCGGAGATACGCAGTATTTT.

The genes are TRBV6-1 and TRBJ2-1; D uncertain. Trimming shortened V by 1 base and J by 8 bases, and 12 bases separated the two germline ends. This CDR3 comprises 14 residues. Germline V CDR1 and CDR2: MNHNS, SASEGT. In DNA, the CDR3 is TGTGCCAGCAGTGAAGATTTAGTCTTGGATGAGCAGTTCTTC. Its translation: CASSEDLVLDEQFF.

This chain connects TRBV25-1 to TRBJ1-1; 7 nucleotides align to TRBD1. The CDR3 covers 12 residues. The germline CDR1 and CDR2 sequences are MGHDK and SYGVNS. The V gene end was trimmed by 4 bases and the J gene end by 11 bases; junction bases not matched to a gene: 7. CDR3 coding DNA: TGTGCCAGCAGTGGGGACAGCGCTGCGGCTTTCTTT. It translates to CASSGDSAAAFF.

The V gene is TRBV5-1, the J gene TRBJ2-1, with TRBD2 matching 12 bases. The CDR3 runs 15 residues. CDR1 and CDR2 (germline): SGHRS, YFSETQ. Unmatched junction bases numbered 11, after V lost 7 bases and J lost 9 bases. CDR3 nucleotide sequence: TGCGCCAGCGGAACCGGGACTAGCGGGTTCAGTGAGCAGTTCTTC. This gives the protein CASGTGTSGFSEQFF.

This chain connects TRBV2 to TRBJ1-1; possibly TRBD1 for D (5 bases). The CDR3 has 13 residues. Germline CDR1 is SNHLY and CDR2 is FYNNEI. V lost 6 bases and J lost 3, with 11 bases in between. The CDR3 here is CASRWGVYTEAFF. As DNA, the CDR3 is TGTGCCAGCAGGTGGGGGGTGTACACTGAAGCTTTCTTT. The full variable domain, in which reference TRBV2 and TRBJ1-1 provide the parts outside the CDR3, is EPEVTQTPSHQVTQMGQEVILRCVPISNHLYFYWYRQILGQKVEFLVSFYNNEISEKSEIFDDQFSVERPDGSNFTLKIRSTKLEDSAMYFCASRWGVYTEAFFGQGTRLTVV.

The rearrangement uses TRBV6-5 and TRBJ1-1, with D tentatively TRBD1 (6 bases). Trimming shortened V by 4 bases and J by 6 bases, and 18 bases separated the two germline ends. The length of the CDR3 is 15 residues. From germline, CDR1 is MNHEY and CDR2 SVGAGI. DNA for the CDR3: TGTGCCAGCAGTTCGGGACAAGTAATTGGGGCTGAAGCTTTCTTT. Amino acids: CASSSGQVIGAEAFF.

The chain carries TRBV6-6 and TRBJ1-5, with D hard to call. The CDR3 runs to 14 residues. Trimming left V 7 bases short and J 0 bases short, with 10 bases between. The V gene's germline CDR1 is MNHNY and CDR2 SVGAGI (reference sequence). This CDR3 reads CASNGLPSNQPQHF. CDR3 DNA sequence: TGTGCCAGCAACGGACTTCCTAGCAATCAGCCCCAGCATTTT.

This sequence joins TRBV29-1 and TRBJ1-1, with a weak D call TRBD1 (6 bases). The germline CDR1 and CDR2 sequences are SQVTM and ANQGSEA. There are 13 residues in the CDR3. V dropped 5 bases and J dropped 1 base, with 11 bases sitting between them. The CDR3: CSVIKQGNTEAFF. DNA of the CDR3: TGCAGCGTTATAAAACAGGGGAACACTGAAGCTTTCTTT.

V usage is TRBV29-1 and J usage is TRBJ1-1; D is undetermined. Trimming left V 8 bases short and J 5 bases short, with 18 bases between. This CDR3 spans 13 amino acids. Looked up from germline, CDR1 is SQVTM and CDR2 is ANQGSEA. The CDR3 coding sequence is TGCAGCACGAGATCGTCAATACTTACTGAAGCTTTCTTT. It specifies CSTRSSILTEAFF.

This chain uses TRBV29-1 with TRBJ1-1, with no clear D. This CDR3 has 13 amino acids. The germline V gene has CDR1 SQVTM and CDR2 ANQGSEA. Trimming pared 3 bases from V and 2 bases from J, leaving 10 bases between. This CDR3 reads CSVDKHLNTEAFF. The CDR3 DNA sequence: TGCAGCGTTGATAAGCACCTTAACACTGAAGCTTTCTTT.